Listed here are 19 T cell receptor beta chains from one sample, sequenced in a study of siplizumab effects on memory and regulatory T cells. Here immunoSEQ multiplex PCR was the method, and the copy in TCRdb shows in-frame clones only, minus some. The sample has 100,000 to 120,000 clones, roughly 92% seen once. Sequencing used CD4+ T cells sorted from blood. The source is a human donor in good health.

This clone was seen only a few times. This chain links TRBV19 with TRBJ2-7, with a possible D match to TRBD2 (6 bases). The V end lost 10 bases, the J end lost 5 bases, and 21 bases lay between the germline ends. Germline V gene sequence: CDR1 LNHDA, CDR2 SQIVND (reference sequence). The length of the CDR3 is 14 residues. The CDR3 loop reads CATSGREGIDEQYF. The CDR3 DNA reads as TGTGCCACCTCGGGGCGGGAAGGTATCGACGAGCAGTACTTC.

The chain links TRBV6-6 to TRBJ1-5, with D unclear. CDR1 and CDR2 (germline): MNHNY, SVGAGI (reference sequence). This CDR3 has 13 residues. V lost 7 bases and J lost 4, with 11 bases in between. As DNA, the CDR3 is TGTGCCAGCAATACCCCGGATAATCAGCCCCAGCATTTT. It yields the protein CASNTPDNQPQHF.

This chain connects TRBV7-2 to TRBJ2-3, with D unresolved. The V end was cut by 3 bases, the J end by 3 bases, with 10 bases between. The length of the CDR3 is 14 residues. Germline V gene data show CDR1 as SGHTA and CDR2 as FQGNSA. The CDR3 sequence: CASSFSTVTDTQYF. CDR3 DNA sequence: TGTGCCAGCAGCTTCAGTACAGTTACAGATACGCAGTATTTT.

The rearrangement links TRBV19 to TRBJ2-1; D is possibly TRBD1 or TRBD2 (5 bases each). V was shortened by 7 bases and J by 6 bases, with 10 bases between the two germline ends. Germline V gene data show CDR1 as LNHDA and CDR2 as SQIVND (reference sequence). The length of the CDR3 is 12 residues. The CDR3 loop reads CASNPRGNEQFF. CDR3 coding DNA: TGTGCCAGTAATCCGAGGGGCAATGAGCAGTTCTTC.

V gene TRBV18 combines with J gene TRBJ2-2, with a possible D match to TRBD2 (6 bases). The CDR3 has 15 amino acids. CDR1 is KGHSH and CDR2 is LQKENI in the germline V gene. V lost 0 bases and J lost 7, with 12 bases in between. CDR3 DNA: TGTGCCAGCTCACCACCGGGTCTTAGCGGCGGGGAGCTGTTTTTT. Residues: CASSPPGLSGGELFF.

This chain joins TRBV6-1 and TRBJ2-4; the match to TRBD2 covers 13 bases. The V gene's germline CDR1 is MNHNS and CDR2 SASEGT. The CDR3 covers 14 residues. V lost 7 bases, J lost 7 bases, and 4 bases stayed unmatched. Written as DNA, the CDR3 is TGTGCCAGCACTACGGGACTAGCGGGGAACATTCAGTACTTC. Amino acids: CASTTGLAGNIQYF.

This clone was seen only once. The chain couples TRBV6-5 to TRBJ2-7; no definite D call. V was shortened by 0 bases and J by 1 base, with 7 bases between the two germline ends. Germline loops: CDR1 MNHEY, CDR2 SVGAGI. CDR3 size: 14 residues. The CDR3 DNA sequence: TGTGCCAGCAGTTACTCGAGAGGTTCCTACGAGCAGTACTTC. It specifies CASSYSRGSYEQYF.

J is TRBJ2-1 and V is TRBV5-1; tentatively, D is TRBD1 (5 bases). Looked up from germline, CDR1 is SGHRS and CDR2 is YFSETQ. Trimming left V 0 bases short and J 4 bases short, with 11 bases between. The CDR3 is 15 amino acids. For the CDR3, the DNA is TGCGCCAGCAGCTTGGAGGGGCAGAATTACAATGAGCAGTTCTTC. This encodes CASSLEGQNYNEQFF.

The V gene is TRBV7-6, the J gene TRBJ2-5, with D unresolved. The CDR3 covers 11 residues. Looked up from germline, CDR1 is SGHVS and CDR2 is FNYEAQ. V dropped 3 bases and J dropped 5 bases, with 4 bases sitting between them. For the CDR3, the DNA is TGTGCCAGCAGCTTTACTGAGACCCAGTACTTC. Translating gives CASSFTETQYF.

The rearrangement uses TRBV5-6 and TRBJ1-1, with unresolved D. Germline lookup yields CDR1 SGHDT and CDR2 YYEEEE. This CDR3 contains 14 residues. Between the trimmed V and J ends, which lost 6 bases and 6 bases, there was a span of 18 bases. The CDR3 loop is CASTSPGPGAEAFF. CDR3 nucleotides: TGTGCCAGCACCTCCCCGGGCCCTGGGGCTGAAGCTTTCTTT.

This chain joins TRBV5-5 and TRBJ2-7, with D tentatively TRBD1 or TRBD2 (5 bases each). This CDR3 has 15 amino acids. V dropped 2 bases and J dropped 6 bases, with 18 bases sitting between them. CDR1 is SGHKS, CDR2 YYEKEE, per germline (reference sequence). CDR3 sequence (DNA): TGTGCCAGCAGCTTCGGGACCCCCCTGTCGGGCGAGCAGTACTTC. Its protein product is CASSFGTPLSGEQYF.

This chain links TRBV11-2 with TRBJ1-5; D uncertain. Germline-derived CDR1 and CDR2 are SGHAT and FQNNGV. V was pared by 0 bases and J by 6 bases, with 9 bases between. The CDR3 spans 14 residues. CDR3 coding DNA: TGTGCCAGCAGCTTAGAACGTGGCCGTCAGCCCCAGCATTTT. This codes for CASSLERGRQPQHF.

This chain connects TRBV12-5 to TRBJ2-5; 9 nucleotides align to TRBD2. Germline V gene lookup returns CDR1 LGHNT and CDR2 FRNRAP. CDR3 length: 14 amino acids. Trimming at V came to 5 bases and at J to 3 bases, leaving 4 bases not matched to a gene. CDR3 coding DNA: TGTGCTAGTGGTGAAGAGCGGGAGGAAGAGACCCAGTACTTC. Translating it yields CASGEEREEETQYF.

The DNA for the CDR3 is TGTGCCAGCAGTTGCTCCGGAGAGACCCAGTACTTC. The encoded protein is CASSCSGETQYF. The chain uses TRBV6-5 and TRBJ2-5; no reliable D call. The CDR3 is 12 amino acids. V was pared by 4 bases and J by 4 bases, with 7 bases between. CDR1 is MNHEY and CDR2 is SVGAGI in the germline V gene.

The rearrangement joins TRBV5-1 to TRBJ2-1; D perhaps matches TRBD1 (6 bases). V lost 4 bases and J 5 bases, leaving 19 bases between the germline ends. Germline CDR1 SGHRS, CDR2 YFSETQ. This CDR3 comprises 16 residues. As DNA, the CDR3 is TGCGCCAGCAGCGTAGAGCCGGGACACATCAACAATGAGCAGTTCTTC. Translating gives CASSVEPGHINNEQFF.

The chain recombines TRBV6-6 with TRBJ1-2; maybe TRBD1 (5 bases). Looked up from germline, CDR1 is MNHNY and CDR2 is SVGAGI (reference sequence). The V and J ends lost 6 bases and 4 bases respectively, with 9 bases between them. The CDR3 spans 12 residues. This chain's CDR3 is CASSPGSYGYTF. CDR3 bases: TGTGCCAGCAGCCCAGGGTCCTATGGCTACACCTTC.

The chain uses TRBV6-1 and TRBJ2-6; D is ambiguous. The CDR3 consists of 14 residues. V was pared by 1 base and J by 1 base, with 2 bases between. In germline, CDR1 is MNHNS, CDR2 SASEGT. The CDR3 region has the DNA TGTGCCAGCAGTGAAGTTTCTGGGGCCAACGTCCTGACTTTC. It codes for CASSEVSGANVLTF.

In its sample, this clone was seen once. The chain is built from TRBV14 and TRBJ1-1; 7 positions agree with TRBD1. CDR1 is SGHDN and CDR2 is FVKESK in the germline V gene. The CDR3 covers 15 residues. V lost 3 bases, J lost 0 bases, and 4 bases stayed unmatched. CDR3 DNA: TGTGCCAGCAGCCACCGGACAGGAATGAACACTGAAGCTTTCTTT. Translation: CASSHRTGMNTEAFF.

The V and J genes are TRBV5-4 and TRBJ2-5; 7 bases are a match to TRBD1. V trimming: 4 bases; J trimming: 2 bases; junction bases outside the gene matches: 11. CDR3 length: 16 amino acids. Per germline, CDR1 SGHNT and CDR2 YYREEE (reference sequence). CDR3 region: CASSPERGTAQETQYF. Here the CDR3 DNA reads TGTGCCAGCAGCCCCGAGAGGGGGACAGCTCAAGAGACCCAGTACTTC.